The 29 T cell receptor beta chains below were found in one sample sequenced in a study of tumor-infiltrating lymphocytes in primary liver carcinoma. Reverse transcription of about 500 ng total RNA with a constant-region primer produced TCR beta cDNA. Slightly modified ARM-PCR, run as three nested multiplex PCR rounds, produced the TCR beta libraries. Researchers ran the first two PCR rounds for about 11 cycles each with TRBV1-TRBV30 forward primers and a C-beta reverse primer. TCRdb fed the multiplex PCR reads into MiXCR, producing one record per CDR3 protein. The data contain 320,000 or so distinct CDR3 sequences, roughly two thirds of them singletons. Germline DNA was extracted alongside blood RNA, which was obtained from unsorted whole blood. Material: peripheral blood. These receptors all come from a man aged 40-55 years with primary liver carcinoma and hepatitis B virus infection.

As for this clonotype: A read error may produce the germline difference seen at one junction end. The chain uses TRBV11-3 and TRBJ2-6; no firm D call. The CDR3 extends over 17 amino acids. The germline V gene has CDR1 SGHNT and CDR2 YENEEA. DNA for the CDR3: TGTGCCAGCAGCCCGGACGGCGCGAACTCTGTGGCCAACGTCCTGACTTTC. Translating gives CASSPDGANSVANVLTF.

Regarding this clonotype: The conserved phenylalanine or tryptophan is not found at the CDR3 terminus, so this likely reflects a read error. It is unclear where the CDR3 begins or ends on the DNA, so no DNA is shown, and the CDR3 is as TCRdb lists it. The chain combines TRBV29-1 with TRBJ2-3; the table assigns TRBD2, which was not confirmed against the DNA. The CDR3 is 13 residues long, ends included. Germline V gene sequence: CDR1 SQVTM, CDR2 ANQGSEA. The CDR3 sequence: CSVEGSGRDTQYY.

A note on this clonotype: The junction shows a germline mismatch at one end, possibly a read error. The V gene is TRBV20-1, the J gene TRBJ1-1; maybe TRBD1 (6 bases). Germline V CDR1 and CDR2: DFQATT, SNEGSKA (reference sequence). The CDR3 length is 13 residues. CDR3 sequence (DNA): TGCAATGCTCTAGGGGGGGCGGGCACTGAAGCTTTCTTT. Its translation: CNALGGAGTEAFF.

Comment on this clonotype: The conserved phenylalanine or tryptophan is not found at the CDR3 terminus, so this likely reflects a read error. The gene calls are TRBV11-2 and TRBJ2-1, with unresolved D. This CDR3 has 14 amino acids. CDR1 SGHAT and CDR2 FQNNGV come from the germline V gene. In DNA form, the CDR3 reads TGTGCCGGCAGCTTATCCCAGACGAGCAATGAGCAGTTCCTC. Amino acids: CAGSLSQTSNEQFL.

This clonotype appeared many times. The chain employs TRBV4-1 and TRBJ2-7; perhaps TRBD1 as D (5 bases). The CDR3 is 15 amino acids. V dropped 0 bases and J dropped 1 base, with 10 bases sitting between them. The germline V gene encodes CDR1 MGHRA and CDR2 YSYEKL. The CDR3 DNA follows: TGCGCCAGCAGCCAAGACAGGACAACGTCCTACGAGCAGTACTTC. It translates to CASSQDRTTSYEQYF.

This clonotype was seen repeatedly, ten times or more. The rearrangement uses TRBV4-1 and TRBJ2-1; D might be TRBD2 (6 bases). The V and J ends lost 1 base and 10 bases respectively, with 11 bases between them. From germline, CDR1 is MGHRA and CDR2 YSYEKL. The CDR3 is 13 residues long. In nucleotides, the CDR3 is TGCGCCAGCAGCCAAGGCGGGGCATGGGAGCAGTTCTTC. Its protein is CASSQGGAWEQFF.

V is TRBV5-6 and J is TRBJ2-2; the D is unclear. This CDR3 contains 15 residues. Germline-derived CDR1 and CDR2 are SGHDT and YYEEEE. Deletions cut 6 bases from V and 1 base from J, with 13 bases between. The CDR3 DNA is TGTGCCAGCACCATTGGATCCCGGAACACCGGGGAGCTGTTTTTT. It codes for CASTIGSRNTGELFF.

V is TRBV5-4 and J is TRBJ2-4; D is perhaps TRBD2 (6 bases). V was pared by 5 bases and J by 7 bases, with 16 bases between. Germline CDR1 reads SGHNT; CDR2 reads YYREEE (reference sequence). The CDR3 runs 14 residues. The CDR3 spells CASSPNSGQNIQYF. CDR3 coding DNA: TGTGCCAGCAGTCCGAATAGCGGCCAGAACATTCAGTACTTC.

Note on this clonotype: Lacking the conserved final phenylalanine or tryptophan, this CDR3 likely reflects a read error. V gene TRBV4-2 combines with J gene TRBJ2-5, with D perhaps matching TRBD2 (6 bases). Near its end, the DNA agrees better with TRBJ2-1, so the J call may be wrong. This CDR3 has 14 amino acids. Germline V gene data show CDR1 as LGHNA and CDR2 as YNFKEQ. Here the CDR3 reads CASSQDSGVRTQFS. CDR3 nucleotides: TGTGCCAGCAGCCAAGATAGCGGAGTCAGGACCCAGTTCTCC.

Comment on this clonotype: A junction boundary mismatches the germline segment, possibly from a read error. V gene TRBV11-2 combines with J gene TRBJ2-7, with 8 bases matching TRBD2. Germline-derived CDR1 and CDR2 are SGHAT and FQNNGV. This CDR3 has 13 residues. As DNA, the CDR3 is TGTGCCAGCAGCACCTCGGGACTAGGCGAGCAGTACTTT. Amino acids: CASSTSGLGEQYF.

Of note for this clonotype: Germline is not matched at one junction end, which may reflect a read error. CDR3 DNA sequence: TGTGCCAGCTCACCACCGGGCGGAGCCAAAAACATTCAGCACTTC. Translated, it gives CASSPPGGAKNIQHF. The rearrangement uses TRBV18 and TRBJ2-4; D call uncertain. This CDR3 comprises 15 residues. CDR1 KGHSH and CDR2 LQKENI come from the germline V gene. Full variable domain (missing parts from reference TRBV18 and TRBJ2-4): NAGVMQNPRHLVRRRGQEARLRCSPMKGHSHVYWYRQLPEEGLKFMVYLQKENIIDESGMPKERFSAEFPKEGPSILRIQQVVRGDSAAYFCASSPPGGAKNIQHFGAGTRLSVL.

The genes are TRBV11-1 and TRBJ2-5; D gene uncertain. The V gene lost 7 bases and the J gene lost 11 bases, with 14 bases spanning the gap. Germline CDR1 is SGHAT and CDR2 is FQDESV (reference sequence). The length of the CDR3 is 11 residues. The CDR3: CASTGGESQYF. In DNA, the CDR3 is TGTGCCAGCACCGGTGGAGAGAGTCAGTACTTC. Complete variable domain (other parts from reference TRBV11-1 and TRBJ2-5): EAEVAQSPRYKITEKSQAVAFWCDPISGHATLYWYRQILGQGPELLVQFQDESVVDDSQLPKDRFSAERLKGVDSTLKIQPAELGDSAMYLCASTGGESQYFGPGTRLLVL.

This clonotype was detected only a few times. With a much larger clone just one base away, this may be a read error. The chain links TRBV6-5 to TRBJ2-3; D ambiguous. The CDR3 runs to 14 residues. V gave up 2 bases and J gave up 3 bases, with 9 bases separating them. Germline assignment: CDR1 MNHEY and CDR2 SVGAGI. For the CDR3, the DNA is TGTGCCAGCAGTTACGAAAGGGCAACAGATACGCAGTATTTT. Amino acids: CASSYERATDTQYF.

As concerns this clonotype: A read error may explain this, as a much larger clone is one base away. This rearrangement joins TRBV6-5 to TRBJ1-6; TRBD1 might be the D (5 bases). Germline lookup yields CDR1 MNHEY and CDR2 SVGAGI. Trimming cost V 11 bases and J 8 bases, with 22 bases left between them. The CDR3 runs 15 residues. Here the CDR3 reads CACTNRDRGYSPLHF. For the CDR3, the DNA is TGTGCCTGCACTAACCGGGACCGAGGATATTCACCCCTCCACTTT.

Worth noting for this clonotype: This could be a read error, since a much larger clone is one nucleotide away. The chain has TRBV6-5 and TRBJ1-4, with TRBD1 matching over 10 bases. Germline lookup yields CDR1 MNHEY and CDR2 SVGAGI. This CDR3 is built from 13 residues. J gave up 13 bases and V 6 bases, and 8 bases lay outside the gene matches. The CDR3 is CASSLRTGGRLFF. The CDR3, as DNA: TGTGCCAGCAGCCTCAGGACAGGGGGGAGACTGTTTTTT.

In regard to this clonotype: One junction end disagrees with the germline gene, perhaps due to a read error. The chain combines TRBV5-6 with TRBJ1-5, with TRBD1 as a possible D gene (6 bases). The CDR3 sequence is 14 residues long. Germline V gene lookup returns CDR1 SGHDT and CDR2 YYEEEE. DNA for the CDR3: TGTGCCAGCAGCCTTACAGGGCACAATCGGCCCCAGCATTTT. Protein sequence: CASSLTGHNRPQHF.

About this clonotype itself: The junction and the germline gene differ at one end; a read error may be behind it. The CDR3 DNA is TGTGCCAGCTGCTTATGGCGGACTCGAAACGCCATATATTTT. Translated: CASCLWRTRNAIYF. The chain combines TRBV11-1 with TRBJ1-3; D gene uncertain. Germline CDR1 reads SGHAT; CDR2 reads FQDESV (reference sequence). This CDR3 is 14 amino acids long.

Comment on this clonotype: This may arise from a read error, as a much more abundant clone is one base away. The rearrangement joins TRBV4-1 to TRBJ1-5, with D perhaps TRBD1 (5 bases). Germline assignment: CDR1 MGHRA and CDR2 YSYEKL. The CDR3 is 15 residues long. Deletions cut 0 bases from V and 5 bases from J, with 11 bases between. The CDR3: CASSQEGAGYQPQHF. The CDR3 nucleotides are TGCGCCAGCAGCCAAGAGGGTGCAGGGTATCAGCCCCAGCATTTT.

About this clonotype: This may come from a read error, since a much larger clone is one base off. The rearrangement joins TRBV12-3 or TRBV12-4 to TRBJ2-7; D unresolved. V was cut by 6 bases and J by 9 bases, with 21 bases left in between. This CDR3 is built from 14 residues. CDR3 region: CASSPLTVVNGQYF. CDR3 in DNA: TGTGCCAGCAGCCCTCTGACGGTGGTTAACGGGCAGTACTTC.

On this clonotype itself: A clone one base away is much larger, so this may be a read error. The V and J genes are TRBV10-3 and TRBJ1-2, with 7 bases matching TRBD1. The V gene's germline CDR1 is ENHRY and CDR2 SYGVKD. The CDR3 has 14 residues. Trimming at V came to 4 bases and at J to 4 bases, leaving 6 bases not matched to a gene. This CDR3 is CAISVWGQSYGYTF. The CDR3 region has the DNA TGTGCCATCAGTGTATGGGGACAGAGCTATGGCTACACCTTC.

Details on this clonotype: This may come from a read error, since a much larger clone is one base off. The chain has TRBV6-2 or TRBV6-3 and TRBJ2-6; D gene ambiguous. V shed 4 bases and J shed 3 bases, with 16 bases lying between them. CDR3 length equals 17 residues. Germline CDR1 is MNHEY and CDR2 is SVGEGT. The CDR3: CASSSLPPTFGANVLTF. As DNA, the CDR3 is TGTGCCAGCAGTTCCCTTCCACCGACCTTTGGGGCCAACGTCCTGACTTTC.

Note on this clonotype: The junction departs from the called germline gene at one end, perhaps through a read error. The J gene is TRBJ1-5, the V gene TRBV6-1, with D uncertain. The germline V gene encodes CDR1 MNHNS and CDR2 SASEGT. This CDR3 has 11 amino acids. The CDR3 protein is CVSRFHKPQHF. CDR3 nucleotide sequence: TGTGTCAGCAGGTTCCATAAGCCCCAGCATTTT.

This clonotype was observed at least ten times. The chain links TRBV12-3 or TRBV12-4 to TRBJ2-7; 8 nucleotides agree with TRBD1. J was trimmed by 3 bases and V by 6 bases; bases with no gene match: 4. The CDR3 totals 13 residues. This CDR3 reads CASSLGQGYEQYF. Here the CDR3 DNA reads TGTGCCAGCAGCCTCGGACAGGGCTACGAGCAGTACTTC.

The genes are TRBV9 and TRBJ2-2; TRBD1 aligns across 7 bases. Germline V CDR1 and CDR2: SGDLS, YYNGEE. The CDR3 loop spans 16 amino acids. V shed 4 bases, J shed 1 base, and the junction held 7 bases outside the gene matches. The DNA of the CDR3 is TGTGCCAGCAGCTTCCAGGGGACAGTGAACACCGGGGAGCTGTTTTTT. The encoded protein is CASSFQGTVNTGELFF.

There are many counts of this clonotype. The chain combines TRBV7-9 with TRBJ1-2; 8 bases are a match to TRBD1. Germline V gives CDR1 SEHNR, CDR2 FQNEAQ (reference sequence). V lost 6 bases, J lost 6 bases, and 21 bases stayed unmatched. This CDR3 comprises 18 residues. The CDR3 protein is CASSPPSPGTGITNGYTF. The CDR3 DNA sequence: TGTGCCAGCAGTCCACCGAGCCCCGGGACAGGAATTACCAATGGCTACACCTTC.

This clonotype is a singleton in its sample. A much larger clone differs from this one at a single base, so this may be a read error. The chain uses TRBV6-6 and TRBJ2-7, with 7 bases identical to TRBD1. The CDR3 consists of 13 residues. CDR1 and CDR2 (germline): MNHNY, SVGAGI (reference sequence). CDR3 bases: TGTGCCAGCAGTCCAGGGACAGCCTACGATCAGTACTTC. This translates into CASSPGTAYDQYF.

In the case of this clonotype: Given the absence of the conserved phenylalanine or tryptophan at the CDR3 end, a read error is likely. Because the CDR3's place on the DNA is in doubt, the DNA is left out and the CDR3 is given as listed by TCRdb. This chain connects TRBV29-1 to TRBJ2-1; TRBD1 is the table's D call, not checked against the DNA. The germline V gene encodes CDR1 SQVTM and CDR2 ANQGSEA. The CDR3 has 13 residues if both end residues are counted. CDR3 region: CSVKGTGYNEQLL.

Of note for this clonotype: Germline is not matched at one junction end, which may reflect a read error. This rearrangement joins TRBV7-9 to TRBJ2-1, with TRBD2 matching over 10 bases. Germline V lookup: CDR1 SEHNR, CDR2 FQNEAQ (reference sequence). This CDR3 is 18 amino acids long. The CDR3 coding sequence is TGTGCCAGCAGCTTAACCCGGACTAGCGGAAGCTCCTACAATGGGCAGTTCTTC. This sequence encodes CASSLTRTSGSSYNGQFF.

In its sample, this clonotype was seen many times. The chain is built from TRBV11-2 and TRBJ2-1; D unclear. Trimming stripped 2 bases from V and 8 bases from J, with 10 bases between. Per the germline V gene, CDR1 is SGHAT and CDR2 is FQNNGV. CDR3 length: 13 amino acids. The CDR3 protein is CASSLNDAYEQFF. The CDR3 coding sequence is TGTGCCAGCAGCTTAAATGATGCCTATGAGCAGTTCTTC.